Included here is one TCR beta chain sequence, with context. The V gene end was trimmed by 3 bases and the J gene end by 1 base; junction bases not matched to a gene: 9. The CDR3 length is 16 residues. Germline V gene lookup returns CDR1 MDHEN and CDR2 SYDVKM. This entry belongs to a study of blood T cells in healthy people across ages. Then a second PCR, running roughly 7 to 11 cycles, was carried out with a sample-barcoded 5' primer and a J-beta primer mix. Individual samples furnished no less than 3 million CDR3-containing paired-end reads apiece. Each CDR3 protein gets one entry after TCRdb re-called the 5' RACE reads with MiXCR. The top ten hold roughly 7.9% of the sample, which has roughly 1,500,000 distinct CDR3 sequences, about 40% seen once.

The material sequenced was blood. The TCR was taken from a woman aged 18-30 years in good health. The rearrangement joins TRBV28 to TRBJ2-7; TRBD2 matches at 7 bases. CDR3 sequence: CASSFPVGGSSYEQYF. The CDR3 nucleotides are TGTGCCAGCAGTTTCCCGGTCGGGGGGTCTTCCTACGAGCAGTACTTC.